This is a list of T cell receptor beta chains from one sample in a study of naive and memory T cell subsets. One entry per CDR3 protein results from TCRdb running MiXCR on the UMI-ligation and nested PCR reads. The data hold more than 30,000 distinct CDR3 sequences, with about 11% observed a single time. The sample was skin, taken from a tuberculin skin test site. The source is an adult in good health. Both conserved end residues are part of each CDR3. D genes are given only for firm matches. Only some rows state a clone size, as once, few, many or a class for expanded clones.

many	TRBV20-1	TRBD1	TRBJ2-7	TGCAGTGCTAGACAAACCGGGACAGGGCACGAGCAGTACTTC	CSARQTGTGHEQYF
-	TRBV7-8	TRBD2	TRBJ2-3	TGTGCCAGCAGCTTAATCCTAGCGGGGGTGGGAGATACGCAGTATTTT	CASSLILAGVGDTQYF
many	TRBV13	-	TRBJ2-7	TGTGCCAGCAGCTTAGGCCTTGGGTACGAGCAGTACTTC	CASSLGLGYEQYF
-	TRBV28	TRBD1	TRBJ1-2	TGTGCCAGCAGTTTAGAGGAGGGCAGACAGGGGGCGTATGGCTACACCTTC	CASSLEEGRQGAYGYTF
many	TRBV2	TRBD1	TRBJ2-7	TGTGCCAGCAACTATCCTGAGGGGACAGGTCAATACGAGCAGTACTTC	CASNYPEGTGQYEQYF
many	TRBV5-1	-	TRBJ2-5	TGCGCCAGCAGCCGAGGGACCGAACTCGGCGAAGAGACCCAGTACTTC	CASSRGTELGEETQYF
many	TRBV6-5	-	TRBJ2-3	TGTGCCAGCAGGCCTACAAGGACGGTTAGCACAGATACGCAGTATTTT	CASRPTRTVSTDTQYF
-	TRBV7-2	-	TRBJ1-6	TGTGCCAGCAGCTTATCCAGTGGTGTCCCAAATTCACCCCTCCACTTT	CASSLSSGVPNSPLHF
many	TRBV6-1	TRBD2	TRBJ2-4	TGTGCCAGCAGTGTTCCTAGCGGGAGGGCCGCCAAAAACATTCAGTACTTC	CASSVPSGRAAKNIQYF
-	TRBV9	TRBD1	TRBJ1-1	TGTGCCAGCAGCGTGTCGGCGGGAGGGACAGCTGAAGCTTTCTTT	CASSVSAGGTAEAFF
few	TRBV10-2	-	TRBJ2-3	TGCGCCAGCAGCGACACAGATACGCAGTATTTT	CASSDTDTQYF
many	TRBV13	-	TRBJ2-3	TGTGCCAGCAGTTTTGGACCAAAAAGCACAGATACGCAGTATTTT	CASSFGPKSTDTQYF
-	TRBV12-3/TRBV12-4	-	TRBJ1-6	TGTGCCAGCAGTTTAGAACGGTTTGGGTCACCCCTCCACTTT	CASSLERFGSPLHF
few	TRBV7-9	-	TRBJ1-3	TGTGCCAGCAGCTTGGGTCGTGAGAGGGTCCTTGGAAACACCATATATTTT	CASSLGRERVLGNTIYF
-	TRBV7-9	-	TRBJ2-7	TGTGCCAGCAGCTTAGACGGGAGAGGTTACGAGCAGTACTTC	CASSLDGRGYEQYF
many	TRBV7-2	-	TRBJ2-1	TGTGCCAGCAGCCAGGGAATCATGGTCGGGCAGTTCTTC	CASSQGIMVGQFF
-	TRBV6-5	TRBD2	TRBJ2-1	TGTGCCAGCAGGGGTAGCGGGAGTGGGAACAATGAGCAGTTCTTC	CASRGSGSGNNEQFF
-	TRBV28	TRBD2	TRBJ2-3	TGTGCCAGCAGAATCCACGGGAACGGGGGGGGGACAGATACGCAGTATTTT	CASRIHGNGGGTDTQYF
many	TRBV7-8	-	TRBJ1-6	TGTGCCAGCAGCTTAGGCGATAGGGCCGTGGGTTCACCCCTCCACTTT	CASSLGDRAVGSPLHF
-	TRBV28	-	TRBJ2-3	TGTGCCAGCGCGGGCTTTGCCACAGATACGCAGTATTTT	CASAGFATDTQYF
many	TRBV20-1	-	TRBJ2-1	TGCAGTGCTAGAGGGGTAGCGGCCTACAATGAGCAGTTCTTC	CSARGVAAYNEQFF
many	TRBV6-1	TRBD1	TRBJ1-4	TGTGCCAGCACCAGGGACAGGGATGAAAAACTGTTTTTT	CASTRDRDEKLFF
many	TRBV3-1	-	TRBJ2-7	TGTGCCAGCAGCCCCGGTCACGGCCCAGCCTACGAGCAGTACTTC	CASSPGHGPAYEQYF
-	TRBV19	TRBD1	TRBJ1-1	TGTGCCAGTAGTCCCCTCACAGGGGGGAACACTGAAGCTTTCTTT	CASSPLTGGNTEAFF
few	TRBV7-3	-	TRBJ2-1	TGTGCCAGCAGCTCTTCTAGAGACAATGAGCAGTTCTTC	CASSSSRDNEQFF
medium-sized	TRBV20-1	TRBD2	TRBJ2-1	TGCAGTGCTGCTAGCGGGACCTACAATGAGCAGTTCTTC	CSAASGTYNEQFF